The sequence of this T cell receptor beta chain was determined in a study of human T cells and chemical hapten exposure. The time point is: patch test 1, 2 weeks after DPC sensitization. Indicated treatment: therapeutic diphenylcyclopropenone sensitization with weekly scalp DPC. The ends were cut back, 8 bases at V and 0 bases at J, with 11 bases in the middle. Germline CDR1 and CDR2: DFQATT and SNEGSKA (reference sequence). This CDR3 region has 13 residues. TCRdb reprocessed the RACE reads with MiXCR, giving one entry per CDR3 protein. The sample lists under 450,000 distinct CDR3 sequences, nearly 5% occurring once. The sample holds a few counts of this clonotype.

This receptor was identified in a woman between 45 and 65 years old with alopecia areata. Some clones in this sample may be carry-over from other donors' samples. The sequenced sample was whole blood, obtained in connection with sensitization to the hapten diphenylcyclopropenone (DPC). The genes are TRBV20-1 and TRBJ1-5; D not certain. CDR3 DNA: TGCAGTACCGGACGTAATAGCAATCAGCCCCAGCATTTT. As protein: CSTGRNSNQPQHF.